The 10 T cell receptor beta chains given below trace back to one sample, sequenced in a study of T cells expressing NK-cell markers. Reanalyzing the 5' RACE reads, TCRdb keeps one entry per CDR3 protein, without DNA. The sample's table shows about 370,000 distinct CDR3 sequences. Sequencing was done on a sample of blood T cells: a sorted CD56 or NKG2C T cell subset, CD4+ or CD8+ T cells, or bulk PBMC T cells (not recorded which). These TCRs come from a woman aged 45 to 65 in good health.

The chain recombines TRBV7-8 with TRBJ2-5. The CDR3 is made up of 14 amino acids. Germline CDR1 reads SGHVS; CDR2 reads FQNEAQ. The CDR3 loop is CASSLILYQETQYF.

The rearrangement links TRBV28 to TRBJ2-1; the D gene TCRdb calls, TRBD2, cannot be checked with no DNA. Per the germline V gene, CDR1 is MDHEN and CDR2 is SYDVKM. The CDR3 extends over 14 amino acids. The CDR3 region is CASSTGSGRDEQFF.

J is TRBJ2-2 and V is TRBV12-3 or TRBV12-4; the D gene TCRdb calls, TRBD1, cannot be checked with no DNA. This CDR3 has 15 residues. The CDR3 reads CASSRSGTGGRELFF.

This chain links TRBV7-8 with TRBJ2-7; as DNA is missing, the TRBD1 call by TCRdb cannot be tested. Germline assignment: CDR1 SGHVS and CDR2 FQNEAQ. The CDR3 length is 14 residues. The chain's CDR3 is CASSSDRVLYEQYF.

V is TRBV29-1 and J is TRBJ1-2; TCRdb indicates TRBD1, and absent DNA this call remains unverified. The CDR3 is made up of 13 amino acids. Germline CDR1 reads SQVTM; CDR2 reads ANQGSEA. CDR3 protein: CSVERGRLSGYTF.

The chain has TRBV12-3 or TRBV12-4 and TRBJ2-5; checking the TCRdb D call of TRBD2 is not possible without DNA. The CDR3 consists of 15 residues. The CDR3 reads CASSPLIGTQETQYF.

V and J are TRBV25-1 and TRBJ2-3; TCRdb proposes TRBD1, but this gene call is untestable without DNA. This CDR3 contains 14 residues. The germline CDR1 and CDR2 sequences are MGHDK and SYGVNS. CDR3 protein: CASSADRYTDTQYF.

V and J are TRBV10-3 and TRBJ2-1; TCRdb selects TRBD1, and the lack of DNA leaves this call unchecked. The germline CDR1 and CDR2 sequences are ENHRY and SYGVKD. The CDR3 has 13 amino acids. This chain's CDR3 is CAISSGADNEQFF.

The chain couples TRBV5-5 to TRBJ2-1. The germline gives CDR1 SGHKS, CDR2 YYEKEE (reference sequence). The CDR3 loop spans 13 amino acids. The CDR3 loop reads CASSSRLANEQFF.

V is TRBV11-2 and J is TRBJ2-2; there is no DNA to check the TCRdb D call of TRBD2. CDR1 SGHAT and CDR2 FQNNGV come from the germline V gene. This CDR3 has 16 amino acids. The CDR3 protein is CASSQSGTPVFGELFF.